This T cell receptor (beta chain) was sequenced during a study of T-cell memory formation after mild COVID-19. With 6 bases clipped from V and 4 bases from J, the junction kept 6 bases outside the gene matches. This CDR3 is built from 14 residues. Germline CDR1 and CDR2: SGHVS and FNYEAQ. Using its own MiXCR run on the 5' RACE reads, TCRdb lists one record per CDR3 protein. The profile shows around 83,000 distinct CDR3 sequences, more than 20% of them singletons. This clonotype has just a few counts. Sequencing used PBMCs or a T cell subset sorted from them (not recorded which). This TCR was sampled from a man aged 18-30 years who had mild COVID-19 (a few samples of this study predate the infection). Cell type and time point are not known. The chain has TRBV7-6 and TRBJ2-3; 8 bases fit TRBD2. The CDR3 sequence is CASSHGGGPDTQYF. As DNA, the CDR3 is TGTGCCAGCAGTCACGGGGGGGGCCCAGATACGCAGTATTTT.